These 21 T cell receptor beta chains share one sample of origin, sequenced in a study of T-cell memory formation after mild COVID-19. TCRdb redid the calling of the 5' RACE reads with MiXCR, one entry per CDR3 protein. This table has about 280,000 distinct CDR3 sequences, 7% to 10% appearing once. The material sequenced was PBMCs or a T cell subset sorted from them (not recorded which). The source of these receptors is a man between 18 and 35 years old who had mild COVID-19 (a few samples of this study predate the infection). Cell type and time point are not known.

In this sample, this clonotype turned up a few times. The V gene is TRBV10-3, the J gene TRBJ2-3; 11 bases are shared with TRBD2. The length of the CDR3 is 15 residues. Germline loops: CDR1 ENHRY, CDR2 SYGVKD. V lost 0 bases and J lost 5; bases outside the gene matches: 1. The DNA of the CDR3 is TGTGCCATCAGTGAGTCGACTAGCGGGGAAGATACGCAGTATTTT. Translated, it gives CAISESTSGEDTQYF.

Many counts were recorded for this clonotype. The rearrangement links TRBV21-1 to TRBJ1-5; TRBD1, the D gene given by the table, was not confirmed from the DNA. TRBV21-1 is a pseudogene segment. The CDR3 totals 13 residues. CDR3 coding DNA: TGTGCCAGCAGCCTTTGGACAGCCCGGCCCCAGCATTTT. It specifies CASSLWTARPQHF.

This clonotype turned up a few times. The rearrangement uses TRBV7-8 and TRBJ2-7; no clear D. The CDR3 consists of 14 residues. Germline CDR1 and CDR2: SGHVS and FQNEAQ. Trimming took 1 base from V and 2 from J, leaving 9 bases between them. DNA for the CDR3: TGTGCCAGCAGCTTAGAGGCCAGTACCTACGAGCAGTACGTC. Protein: CASSLEASTYEQYV.

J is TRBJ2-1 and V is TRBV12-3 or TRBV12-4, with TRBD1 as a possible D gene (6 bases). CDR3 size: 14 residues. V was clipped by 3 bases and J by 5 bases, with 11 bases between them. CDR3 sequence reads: CASSFGTTHNEQFF. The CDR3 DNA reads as TGTGCCAGCAGTTTCGGGACAACTCACAATGAGCAGTTCTTC.

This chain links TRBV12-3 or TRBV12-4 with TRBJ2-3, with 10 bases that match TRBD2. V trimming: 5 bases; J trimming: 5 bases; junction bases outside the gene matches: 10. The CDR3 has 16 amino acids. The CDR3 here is CASSPIAGGTGDTQYF. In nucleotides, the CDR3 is TGTGCCAGCAGTCCAATAGCGGGGGGCACCGGAGATACGCAGTATTTT.

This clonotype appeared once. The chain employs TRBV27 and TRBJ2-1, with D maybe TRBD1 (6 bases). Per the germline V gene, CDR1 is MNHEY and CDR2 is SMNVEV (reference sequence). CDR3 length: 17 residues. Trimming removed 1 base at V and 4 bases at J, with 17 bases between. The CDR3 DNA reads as TGTGCCAGCAGTTTATGGGCAGGGGACATACGGTACAATGAGCAGTTCTTC. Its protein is CASSLWAGDIRYNEQFF.

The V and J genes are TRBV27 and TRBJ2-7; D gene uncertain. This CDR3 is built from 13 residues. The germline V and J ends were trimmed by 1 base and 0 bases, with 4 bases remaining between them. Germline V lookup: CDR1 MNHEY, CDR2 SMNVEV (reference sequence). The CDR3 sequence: CASSLYSSYEQYF. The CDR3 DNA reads TGTGCCAGCAGTTTATACAGCTCCTACGAGCAGTACTTC.

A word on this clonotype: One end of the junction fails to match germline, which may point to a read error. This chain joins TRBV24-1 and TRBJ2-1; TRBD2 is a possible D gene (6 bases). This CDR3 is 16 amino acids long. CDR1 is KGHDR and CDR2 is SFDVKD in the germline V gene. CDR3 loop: CANSDSRGSSYNEQFF. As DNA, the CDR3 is TGTGCCAACAGTGATTCCCGGGGGAGCTCCTACAATGAGCAGTTCTTC.

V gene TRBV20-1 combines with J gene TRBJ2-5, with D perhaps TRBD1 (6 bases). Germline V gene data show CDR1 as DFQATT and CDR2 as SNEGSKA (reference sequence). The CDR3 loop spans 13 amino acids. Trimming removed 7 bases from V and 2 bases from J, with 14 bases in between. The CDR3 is CSGAKTGQETQYF. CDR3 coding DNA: TGCAGTGGCGCCAAGACAGGACAAGAGACCCAGTACTTC.

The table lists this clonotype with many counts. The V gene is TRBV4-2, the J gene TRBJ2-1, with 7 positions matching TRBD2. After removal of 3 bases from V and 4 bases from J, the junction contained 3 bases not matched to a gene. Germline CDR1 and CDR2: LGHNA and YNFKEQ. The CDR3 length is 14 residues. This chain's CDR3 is CASSQGGGYNEQFF. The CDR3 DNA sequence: TGTGCCAGCAGCCAGGGGGGGGGATACAATGAGCAGTTCTTC.

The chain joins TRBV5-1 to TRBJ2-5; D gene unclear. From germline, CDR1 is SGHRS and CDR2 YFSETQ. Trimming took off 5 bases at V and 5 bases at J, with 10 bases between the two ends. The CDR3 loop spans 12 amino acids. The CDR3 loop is CASSPNKETQYF. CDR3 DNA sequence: TGCGCCAGCAGTCCGAATAAGGAGACCCAGTACTTC.

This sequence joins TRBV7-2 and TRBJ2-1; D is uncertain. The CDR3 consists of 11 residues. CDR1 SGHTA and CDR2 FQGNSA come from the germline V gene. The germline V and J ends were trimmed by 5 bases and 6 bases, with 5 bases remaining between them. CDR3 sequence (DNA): TGTGCCAGCAGCCGAATCAATGAGCAGTTCTTC. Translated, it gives CASSRINEQFF.

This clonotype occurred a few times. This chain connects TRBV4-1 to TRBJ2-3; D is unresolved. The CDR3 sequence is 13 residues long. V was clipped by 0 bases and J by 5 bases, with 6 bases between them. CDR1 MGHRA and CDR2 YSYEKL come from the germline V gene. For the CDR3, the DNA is TGCGCCAGCAGCCAAGATCTGGTAGATACGCAGTATTTT. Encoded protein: CASSQDLVDTQYF.

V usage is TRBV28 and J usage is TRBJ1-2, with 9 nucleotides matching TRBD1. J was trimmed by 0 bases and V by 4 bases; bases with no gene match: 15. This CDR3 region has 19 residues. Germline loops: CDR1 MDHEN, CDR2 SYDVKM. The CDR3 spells CASSSLDWTGVQANYGYTF. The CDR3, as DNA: TGTGCCAGCAGTTCTCTAGATTGGACAGGGGTTCAGGCTAACTATGGCTACACCTTC.

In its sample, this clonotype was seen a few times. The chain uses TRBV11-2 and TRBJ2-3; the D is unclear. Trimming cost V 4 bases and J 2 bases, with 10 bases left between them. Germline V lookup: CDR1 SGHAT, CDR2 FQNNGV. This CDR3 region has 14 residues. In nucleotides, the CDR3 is TGTGCCAGCAGCTCGATCGACTTCACAGATACGCAGTATTTT. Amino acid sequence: CASSSIDFTDTQYF.

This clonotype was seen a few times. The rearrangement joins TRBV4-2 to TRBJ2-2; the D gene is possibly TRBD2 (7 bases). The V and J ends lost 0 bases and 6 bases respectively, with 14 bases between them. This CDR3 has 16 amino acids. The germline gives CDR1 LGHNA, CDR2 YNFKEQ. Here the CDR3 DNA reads TGTGCCAGCAGCCAAGAGTTGCGGGGGCCTCCCGGGGAGCTGTTTTTT. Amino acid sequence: CASSQELRGPPGELFF.

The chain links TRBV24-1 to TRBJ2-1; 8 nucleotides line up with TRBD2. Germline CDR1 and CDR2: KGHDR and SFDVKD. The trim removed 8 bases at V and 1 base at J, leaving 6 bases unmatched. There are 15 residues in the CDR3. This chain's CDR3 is CATTSSGVSYNEQFF. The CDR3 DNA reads TGTGCCACCACCAGTAGCGGGGTTTCCTACAATGAGCAGTTCTTC.

The CDR3 bases are TGTGCCAGCAGCCCGTCGGGACGTCAGACCCAGTACTTC. The encoded protein is CASSPSGRQTQYF. The rearrangement uses TRBV7-2 and TRBJ2-5; D tentatively reads TRBD1 or TRBD2 (5 bases each). V lost 5 bases, J lost 6 bases, and 13 bases lay in between. Germline loops: CDR1 SGHTA, CDR2 FQGNSA. This CDR3 is 13 amino acids long.

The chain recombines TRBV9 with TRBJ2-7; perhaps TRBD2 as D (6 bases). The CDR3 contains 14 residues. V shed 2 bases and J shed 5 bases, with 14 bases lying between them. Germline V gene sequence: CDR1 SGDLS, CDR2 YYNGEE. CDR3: CASSVRLVSDEQYF. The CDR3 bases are TGTGCCAGCAGCGTCAGACTAGTGAGCGACGAGCAGTACTTC.

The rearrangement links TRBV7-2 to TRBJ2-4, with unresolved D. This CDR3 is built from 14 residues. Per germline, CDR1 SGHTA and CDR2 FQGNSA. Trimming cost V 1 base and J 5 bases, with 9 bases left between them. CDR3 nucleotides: TGTGCCAGCAGCTTAGGAAGGGCCCAAAACATTCAGTACTTC. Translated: CASSLGRAQNIQYF.

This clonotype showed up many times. The CDR3 coding sequence is TGTGCCACCAGTGATTCCCTGTACAATGAGCAGTTCTTC. Translating it yields CATSDSLYNEQFF. This chain uses TRBV24-1 with TRBJ2-1; unclear D gene. The CDR3 covers 13 residues. The V gene's germline CDR1 is KGHDR and CDR2 SFDVKD. V shed 2 bases and J shed 4 bases, with 5 bases lying between them.